The next 28 T cell receptor beta chains were all read from a single sample in a study of blood T cell repertoires in COVID-19. The assay was immunoSEQ multiplex PCR, and TCRdb's table has in-frame clones only and misses some. The sample has approximately 250,000 clones; around 89% are singletons. Specimen: PBMCs or T cells enriched from blood (not recorded which). The source of these receptors is a woman aged 40 to 50 with acute COVID-19.

The count of this clone is one. This sample includes further DNA sequences coding for the same CDR3. The V and J genes are TRBV24-1 and TRBJ1-3; tentative D call: TRBD1 (5 bases). Looked up from germline, CDR1 is KGHDR and CDR2 is SFDVKD. The length of the CDR3 is 15 residues. V lost 4 bases to trimming and J lost 2 bases, with 11 bases between them. This CDR3 reads CATSDPRGTGNTIYF. The CDR3 DNA reads TGTGCCACCAGTGACCCAAGGGGCACTGGAAACACCATATATTTT.

The chain uses TRBV27 and TRBJ1-5, with no clear D. In germline, CDR1 is MNHEY, CDR2 SMNVEV (reference sequence). This CDR3 spans 13 amino acids. Deletions cut 3 bases from V and 0 bases from J, with 3 bases between. CDR3 sequence reads: CASSFYSNQPQHF. The CDR3 DNA follows: TGTGCCAGCAGTTTCTATAGCAATCAGCCCCAGCATTTT.

The V gene is TRBV25-1, the J gene TRBJ2-1; 12 bases agree with TRBD2. Germline V gene lookup returns CDR1 MGHDK and CDR2 SYGVNS. Trimming removed 6 bases from V and 4 bases from J; junction bases left unmatched: 4. The CDR3 runs 15 residues. The DNA for the CDR3 is TGTGCCAGCAGAAAAACTAGCGGGAGGTACAATGAGCAGTTCTTC. Residues: CASRKTSGRYNEQFF.

V is TRBV30 and J is TRBJ1-2, with a tentative D call TRBD1 (6 bases). CDR3 length equals 18 residues. Trimming stripped 1 base from V and 1 base from J, with 22 bases between. Germline-derived CDR1 and CDR2 are GTSNPN and SVGIG (reference sequence). Written as DNA, the CDR3 is TGTGCCTGGAGTGCGAACCGGGACATCTTTTGGGGTAACTATGGCTACACCTTC. Encoded protein: CAWSANRDIFWGNYGYTF.

The chain is built from TRBV5-1 and TRBJ2-2; D possibly corresponds to TRBD2 (5 bases). Trimming removed 2 bases from V and 7 bases from J, with 9 bases in between. The germline V gene has CDR1 SGHRS and CDR2 YFSETQ. The CDR3 spans 13 residues. CDR3 coding DNA: TGCGCCAGCAGCTTAGAGGGCCACGGGGAGCTGTTTTTT. Protein sequence: CASSLEGHGELFF.

This clone occurred once. This chain uses TRBV6-5 with TRBJ2-7, with 7 bases aligning to TRBD2. The CDR3 sequence is 16 residues long. The germline CDR1 and CDR2 sequences are MNHEY and SVGAGI. J was trimmed by 2 bases and V by 4 bases; bases with no gene match: 11. The CDR3 spells CASSSGLGTKAYEQYV. The CDR3 DNA is TGTGCCAGCAGTTCTGGCCTCGGGACTAAAGCCTACGAGCAGTACGTC.

The V and J genes are TRBV3-1 (or the pseudogene TRBV3-2) and TRBJ2-5; possibly TRBD2 for D (6 bases). Per the germline V gene, CDR1 is LGHDT and CDR2 is YNNKEL (reference sequence). Trimming pared 5 bases from V and 2 bases from J, leaving 15 bases between. The CDR3 is made up of 15 amino acids. The CDR3 nucleotides are TGTGCCAGCAGCAGTTTGGGAGGAGGACAAGAGACCCAGTACTTC. Translated: CASSSLGGGQETQYF.

This clone is a singleton in its sample. The V gene is TRBV7-9, the J gene TRBJ2-3, with TRBD2 identical over 14 bases. The germline V gene has CDR1 SEHNR and CDR2 FQNEAQ (reference sequence). V lost 5 bases to trimming and J lost 7 bases; unmatched junction nucleotides: 5. The length of the CDR3 is 15 residues. CDR3 sequence: CASSPGLAGVYTQYF. The CDR3 DNA reads TGTGCCAGCAGCCCGGGACTAGCGGGAGTGTATACGCAGTATTTT.

The V and J genes are TRBV9 and TRBJ1-6; possibly TRBD1 for D (5 bases). CDR1 SGDLS and CDR2 YYNGEE come from the germline V gene. The CDR3 contains 15 residues. With 0 bases removed from V and 9 bases from J, the gap between germline ends came to 13 bases. Written as DNA, the CDR3 is TGTGCCAGCAGCGTAGATCAGGGCCAGGGTTCACCCCTCCACTTT. Protein: CASSVDQGQGSPLHF.

The V call is TRBV27, the J call TRBJ2-5, with 7 positions matching TRBD1. CDR3 size: 13 residues. CDR1 MNHEY and CDR2 SMNVEV come from the germline V gene (reference sequence). V lost 7 bases and J lost 2; bases outside the gene matches: 4. The CDR3 spells CASTGQEQETQYF. Written as DNA, the CDR3 is TGTGCCAGCACCGGACAGGAGCAAGAGACCCAGTACTTC.

The chain joins TRBV27 to TRBJ2-7; 8 positions agree with TRBD2. V lost 10 bases and J lost 5; bases outside the gene matches: 10. Germline CDR1 MNHEY, CDR2 SMNVEV (reference sequence). The CDR3 sequence is 13 residues long. The CDR3 nucleotides read TGTGCCACCGGACGGGGGGGGCTTAACGAGCAGTACGTC. Translation: CATGRGGLNEQYV.

The rearrangement uses TRBV2 and TRBJ1-6; no reliable D call. The ends were cut back, 3 bases at V and 14 bases at J, with 8 bases in the middle. The CDR3 contains 11 residues. Germline assignment: CDR1 SNHLY and CDR2 FYNNEI. CDR3 amino acids: CASSDAGTLHF. The CDR3 DNA reads as TGTGCCAGCAGTGACGCGGGAACCCTCCACTTT.

The V gene is TRBV15, the J gene TRBJ1-4, with D possibly TRBD1 on 6 matching bases. Germline V gene lookup returns CDR1 LNHNV and CDR2 YYDKDF (reference sequence). There are 16 residues in the CDR3. Trimming removed 0 bases at V and 5 bases at J, with 13 bases between. As DNA, the CDR3 is TGTGCCACCAGCAGAGAGTTCGGACAGCTGAATGAAAAACTGTTTTTT. This sequence encodes CATSREFGQLNEKLFF.

The chain couples TRBV27 to TRBJ2-1; D possibly corresponds to TRBD1 (6 bases). Germline lookup yields CDR1 MNHEY and CDR2 SMNVEV (reference sequence). The CDR3 sequence is 16 residues long. Between the trimmed V and J ends, which lost 4 bases and 10 bases, there was a span of 23 bases. The CDR3 reads CASSSPPGVTSKEQFF. The CDR3 DNA reads as TGTGCCAGCAGTTCTCCCCCAGGGGTCACGTCGAAGGAGCAGTTCTTC.

This sequence joins TRBV7-8 and TRBJ2-7; the match to TRBD2 covers 8 bases. The trim removed 5 bases at V and 2 bases at J, leaving 11 bases unmatched. Germline V CDR1 and CDR2: SGHVS, FQNEAQ. This CDR3 is built from 16 residues. The CDR3 reads CASSPTAVAGTYEQYF. The CDR3 DNA reads as TGTGCCAGCAGCCCCACCGCGGTAGCGGGGACCTACGAGCAGTACTTC.

The rearrangement links TRBV27 to TRBJ2-5; 7 bases are shared with TRBD1. CDR1 is MNHEY and CDR2 is SMNVEV in the germline V gene (reference sequence). This CDR3 contains 15 residues. With 5 bases clipped from V and 1 base from J, the junction kept 7 bases outside the gene matches. The CDR3 protein is CASSSWDRPQETQYF. DNA of the CDR3: TGTGCCAGCAGTAGTTGGGACAGACCCCAAGAGACCCAGTACTTC.

The gene calls are TRBV5-8 and TRBJ2-1; unclear D gene. From germline, CDR1 is SGHTS and CDR2 YDEGEE. The CDR3 runs 16 residues. V shed 5 bases and J shed 0 bases, with 15 bases lying between them. CDR3 in amino acids: CASRELRRSSYNEQFF. As DNA, the CDR3 is TGTGCCAGCAGGGAACTCCGGCGGAGCTCCTACAATGAGCAGTTCTTC. The whole variable domain, remainder taken from reference TRBV5-8 and TRBJ2-1, is EAGVTQSPTHLIKTRGQQATLRCSPISGHTSVYWYQQALGLGLQFLLWYDEGEERNRGNFPPRFSGRQFPNYSSELNVNALELEDSALYLCASRELRRSSYNEQFFGPGTRLTVL.

The V gene is TRBV10-2, the J gene TRBJ2-3, with 10 nucleotides matching TRBD2. The germline CDR1 and CDR2 sequences are WSHSY and SAAADI. The J segment lost 3 bases and the V segment lost 10 bases, leaving 7 bases of the junction unmatched. The CDR3 has 14 residues. The DNA for the CDR3 is TGCGCCACCCTCCCTAGCGGGAGTACAGATACGCAGTATTTT. Its protein is CATLPSGSTDTQYF.

The chain joins TRBV9 to TRBJ2-2; a possible D gene is TRBD2 (5 bases). V dropped 1 base and J dropped 8 bases, with 9 bases sitting between them. This CDR3 contains 13 residues. Per germline, CDR1 SGDLS and CDR2 YYNGEE. The DNA for the CDR3 is TGTGCCAGCAGCGTAACCGGGATGGGGGAGCTGTTTTTT. It yields the protein CASSVTGMGELFF.

The chain carries TRBV5-1 and TRBJ2-5, with 7 bases aligning to TRBD2. J lost 6 bases, V lost 4 bases, and 12 bases had no gene match. The germline gives CDR1 SGHRS, CDR2 YFSETQ. The CDR3 length is 15 residues. CDR3 in DNA: TGCGCCAGCAGCCCCGAGAGCGGGAATCTCAAGACCCAGTACTTC. Translating it yields CASSPESGNLKTQYF.

The chain is built from TRBV7-8 and TRBJ2-2; TRBD1 agrees at 7 bases. J lost 7 bases, V lost 5 bases, and 4 bases had no gene match. This CDR3 has 13 residues. The germline V gene encodes CDR1 SGHVS and CDR2 FQNEAQ. The CDR3 sequence is CASSKGARGELFF. The CDR3 DNA is TGTGCCAGCAGCAAGGGGGCGCGCGGGGAGCTGTTTTTT. Full variable domain (remainder filled in from reference TRBV7-8 and TRBJ2-2): GAGVSQSPRYKVAKRGQDVALRCDPISGHVSLFWYQQALGQGPEFLTYFQNEAQLDKSGLPSDRFFAERPEGSVSTLKIQRTQQEDSAVYLCASSKGARGELFFGEGSRLTVL.

The rearrangement uses TRBV19 and TRBJ2-1; 7 positions match TRBD1. CDR1 is LNHDA, CDR2 SQIVND, per germline (reference sequence). The junction had 7 bases not matched to a gene; V was cut back by 7 bases and J by 4 bases. The CDR3 totals 14 residues. The CDR3 here is CASNRMDRYNEQFF. For the CDR3, the DNA is TGTGCCAGTAACAGAATGGACAGGTACAATGAGCAGTTCTTC.

The chain links TRBV2 to TRBJ2-1; D unresolved. Trimming took 4 bases from V and 2 from J, leaving 12 bases between them. The CDR3 totals 15 residues. CDR1 SNHLY and CDR2 FYNNEI come from the germline V gene. In DNA, the CDR3 is TGTGCCAGCAGTGTCCTACTCTTGGCCTACAATGAGCAGTTCTTC. Encoded protein: CASSVLLLAYNEQFF. Full variable domain (outside the CDR3, taken from reference TRBV2 and TRBJ2-1): EPEVTQTPSHQVTQMGQEVILRCVPISNHLYFYWYRQILGQKVEFLVSFYNNEISEKSEIFDDQFSVERPDGSNFTLKIRSTKLEDSAMYFCASSVLLLAYNEQFFGPGTRLTVL.

The rearrangement joins TRBV20-1 to TRBJ2-5; possible D gene TRBD1, 6 bases. This CDR3 has 16 residues. Looked up from germline, CDR1 is DFQATT and CDR2 is SNEGSKA (reference sequence). V was clipped by 3 bases and J by 5 bases, with 22 bases between them. CDR3 amino acids: CSASRPRQDLGETQYF. The CDR3 DNA follows: TGCAGTGCTAGTCGCCCGAGACAGGACCTCGGGGAGACCCAGTACTTC.

The V gene is TRBV11-2, the J gene TRBJ2-7; possible D gene TRBD1, 6 bases. This CDR3 is 16 amino acids long. The V end was cut by 4 bases, the J end by 5 bases, with 21 bases between. Per the germline V gene, CDR1 is SGHAT and CDR2 is FQNNGV. The CDR3 bases are TGTGCCAGCAGCTACGTCAGGGGTGTTCCCCCTCACGAGCAGTACTTC. This translates into CASSYVRGVPPHEQYF. The complete variable domain, with remaining parts taken from reference TRBV11-2 and TRBJ2-7, reads EAGVAQSPRYKIIEKRQSVAFWCNPISGHATLYWYQQILGQGPKLLIQFQNNGVVDDSQLPKDRFSAERLKGVDSTLKIQPAKLEDSAVYLCASSYVRGVPPHEQYFGPGTRLTVT.

The chain joins TRBV7-9 to TRBJ1-4; TRBD1 is a possible D gene (5 bases). V shed 5 bases and J shed 7 bases, with 20 bases lying between them. Germline CDR1 SEHNR, CDR2 FQNEAQ (reference sequence). The CDR3 has 16 residues. In DNA, the CDR3 is TGTGCCAGCAGCCGAATAGGGGAGGCGGGGAGTGAAAAACTGTTTTTT. As protein: CASSRIGEAGSEKLFF.

CDR3 in amino acids: CAISVQARGVDNEQFF. CDR3 bases: TGTGCCATCAGTGTCCAGGCCAGGGGGGTAGACAATGAGCAGTTCTTC. The chain couples TRBV10-3 to TRBJ2-1; possibly TRBD1 for D (7 bases). CDR1 is ENHRY, CDR2 SYGVKD, per germline. The length of the CDR3 is 16 residues. The V end was cut by 4 bases, the J end by 5 bases, with 18 bases between.

The chain is built from TRBV2 and TRBJ2-3; D may be TRBD2 (5 bases). The CDR3 is 13 amino acids. Germline loops: CDR1 SNHLY, CDR2 FYNNEI. Between the trimmed V and J ends, which lost 6 bases and 2 bases, there was a span of 9 bases. The CDR3 DNA reads TGTGCCAGCAGGGAGGCCAACACAGATACGCAGTATTTT. Encoded protein: CASREANTDTQYF.